These 27 T cell receptor beta chains came from one sample sequenced in a study of CXCR3-negative and CXCR3-positive naive CD8 T cells. Preparation of TRB cDNA libraries relied on 5' RACE carrying UMI labels. No DNA is given; TCRdb re-called the 5' RACE reads and lists each CDR3 protein once. The table for this sample gives tens of thousands of distinct CDR3 sequences. Sequenced material: naive CXCR3- CD8+ T cells from blood. The sample's subset: CD45RO-CCR7+CD27+CD95- naive CD8+ T cells lacking CXCR3 (TNR3-). These receptors originate from a human donor in good health. Some clones in this sample may be carry-over from other donors' samples.

The chain links TRBV28 to TRBJ2-1; TCRdb's D call, TRBD2, is unchecked because there is no DNA. Germline values: CDR1 MDHEN, CDR2 SYDVKM. CDR3 length equals 17 residues. The CDR3: CATREGLAGGAYNEQFF.

The rearrangement uses TRBV7-9 and TRBJ1-5; TCRdb lists TRBD1, though no DNA is available to test this call. The CDR3 contains 13 residues. CDR1 and CDR2 (germline): SEHNR, FQNEAQ (reference sequence). This CDR3 is CAGSGQGNQPQHF.

J is TRBJ2-1 and V is TRBV28; checking the TCRdb D call of TRBD1 is not possible without DNA. The CDR3 runs 13 residues. The germline CDR1 and CDR2 sequences are MDHEN and SYDVKM. The chain's CDR3 is CASSEDRGDEQFF. Based on the CDR3 plus reference TRBV28 and TRBJ2-1, the full variable domain is DVKVTQSSRYLVKRTGEKVFLECVQDMDHENMFWYRQDPGLGLRLIYFSYDVKMKEKGDIPEGYSVSREKKERFSLILESASTNQTSMYLCASSEDRGDEQFFGPGTRLTVL.

This sequence joins TRBV6-5 and TRBJ2-2; lacking DNA, the TRBD1 call made by TCRdb goes unchecked. CDR1 MNHEY and CDR2 SVGAGI come from the germline V gene. The CDR3 length is 16 residues. The CDR3 here is CASSYEGGLNTGELFF.

CDR3 region: CASSFVPGPYEQYF. This chain links TRBV12-1 with TRBJ2-7; the D call of TRBD1 rests on TCRdb alone, since no DNA is present to check it. TRBV12-1 is a pseudogene. This CDR3 region has 14 residues.

This chain connects TRBV28 to TRBJ2-2; with no DNA, the TCRdb D assignment of TRBD1 cannot be verified. Germline lookup yields CDR1 MDHEN and CDR2 SYDVKM. CDR3 length equals 12 residues. CDR3 amino acids: CASSLTDEELFF.

This chain connects TRBV12-3 or TRBV12-4 to TRBJ2-1. The length of the CDR3 is 14 residues. This CDR3 is CASSFAGTYNEQFF.

This chain links TRBV28 with TRBJ2-7; the D gene TCRdb calls, TRBD1, cannot be checked with no DNA. Germline V gene sequence: CDR1 MDHEN, CDR2 SYDVKM. The CDR3 is 14 amino acids. The chain's CDR3 is CASSTRTANYEQYF.

The rearrangement uses TRBV6-2 or TRBV6-3 and TRBJ2-3; TCRdb reports TRBD2, a call that lacks DNA to check it against. This CDR3 is 16 amino acids long. Germline assignment: CDR1 MNHEY and CDR2 SVGEGT. CDR3 sequence: CASSPARSGRSDTQYF.

J is TRBJ1-1 and V is TRBV28; no DNA is available, so the TRBD1 call from TCRdb remains unchecked. The CDR3 has 14 residues. The V gene's germline CDR1 is MDHEN and CDR2 SYDVKM. CDR3 loop: CASSWTGGNTEAFF.

This sequence joins TRBV6-4 and TRBJ2-1; TCRdb's D call, TRBD1, is unchecked because there is no DNA. Germline V gives CDR1 MRHNA, CDR2 SNTAGT. This CDR3 has 13 residues. The CDR3 region is CASSGGMSNEQFF.

This chain joins TRBV2 and TRBJ1-2. The CDR3 runs to 13 residues. Germline CDR1 is SNHLY and CDR2 is FYNNEI. The CDR3 sequence is CASSEAKHYGYTF.

V and J are TRBV7-9 and TRBJ1-1. CDR3 length: 14 amino acids. Germline CDR1 and CDR2: SEHNR and FQNEAQ (reference sequence). CDR3 loop: CASSLDVGYTEAFF.

The chain recombines TRBV11-3 with TRBJ2-2; TCRdb's D call, TRBD1, is unchecked because there is no DNA. The CDR3 is made up of 14 amino acids. Germline V lookup: CDR1 SGHNT, CDR2 YENEEA. Here the CDR3 reads CASGDSLNTGELFF.

The rearrangement joins TRBV10-3 to TRBJ2-3. The CDR3 sequence is 12 residues long. In germline, CDR1 is ENHRY, CDR2 SYGVKD. The CDR3 region is CAIRSGADTQYF.

This rearrangement joins TRBV20-1 to TRBJ2-1; as DNA is missing, the TRBD2 call by TCRdb cannot be tested. Germline V lookup: CDR1 DFQATT, CDR2 SNEGSKA (reference sequence). This CDR3 contains 14 residues. Here the CDR3 reads CSAPRLADYNEQFF.

V gene TRBV6-2 or TRBV6-3 combines with J gene TRBJ2-7. The CDR3 runs 11 residues. Germline-derived CDR1 and CDR2 are MNHEY and SVGEGT. The CDR3 loop is CASSKGYEQYF.

This chain joins TRBV20-1 and TRBJ1-6; TCRdb's D call of TRBD1 is untestable without DNA. The CDR3 spans 14 residues. CDR1 is DFQATT and CDR2 is SNEGSKA in the germline V gene (reference sequence). CDR3 region: CSAKGTGGSSPLHF.

The chain joins TRBV11-2 to TRBJ2-5. Germline V gene lookup returns CDR1 SGHAT and CDR2 FQNNGV. The CDR3 totals 11 residues. The CDR3 sequence: CASSFRETQYF.

The J gene is TRBJ2-5, the V gene TRBV29-1; TCRdb returns TRBD1, unconfirmable since there is no DNA. CDR1 SQVTM and CDR2 ANQGSEA come from the germline V gene. This CDR3 is 18 amino acids long. The CDR3 here is CSVEASFADTGRQETQYF.

The chain uses TRBV4-1 and TRBJ2-1. This CDR3 has 13 amino acids. The germline gives CDR1 MGHRA, CDR2 YSYEKL. CDR3 sequence: CASSQEAGNEQFF.

J is TRBJ2-1 and V is TRBV3-1; the TRBD2 assignment by TCRdb is unverifiable without DNA. CDR3 size: 18 residues. Per the germline V gene, CDR1 is LGHDT and CDR2 is YNNKEL (reference sequence). This CDR3 reads CASSQDRTVSGEYNEQFF.

The rearrangement links TRBV6-2 or TRBV6-3 to TRBJ1-3. The CDR3 covers 12 residues. Germline V lookup: CDR1 MNHEY, CDR2 SVGEGT. The CDR3 region is CASRKDGNTIYF.

The J gene is TRBJ2-5, the V gene TRBV7-9; no DNA is available, so the TRBD1 call from TCRdb remains unchecked. CDR3 size: 11 residues. Germline V gene lookup returns CDR1 SEHNR and CDR2 FQNEAQ (reference sequence). The CDR3 sequence: CASHRGMTQYF.

This rearrangement joins TRBV7-2 to TRBJ1-1. Germline loops: CDR1 SGHTA, CDR2 FQGNSA. This CDR3 has 12 amino acids. The CDR3 sequence is CASSLGLTEAFF.

V and J are TRBV29-1 and TRBJ1-1. CDR1 and CDR2 from the germline V gene are SQVTM and ANQGSEA. There are 12 residues in the CDR3. The CDR3 sequence is CSVVGHNTEAFF. Full variable domain (outside the CDR3, taken from reference TRBV29-1 and TRBJ1-1): SAVISQKPSRDICQRGTSLTIQCQVDSQVTMMFWYRQQPGQSLTLIATANQGSEATYESGFVIDKFPISRPNLTFSTLTVSNMSPEDSSIYLCSVVGHNTEAFFGQGTRLTVV.

The chain combines TRBV6-2 or TRBV6-3 with TRBJ2-7; TCRdb's D call, TRBD2, is unchecked because there is no DNA. This CDR3 region has 15 residues. Per the germline V gene, CDR1 is MNHEY and CDR2 is SVGEGT. The CDR3 protein is CASRTLGLGNYEQYF.